This TCR beta chain derives from a study of cytomegalovirus exposure and HLA in healthy donors. Study overall: A prior study identified 117 million unique TCR beta sequences from 150 million to 200 million T cells. A data release that came early held about 89 million unique TCRs from HLA-typed donors.

The ends lost 5 bases at V and 5 bases at J; junction bases unmatched: 6. The CDR3 consists of 15 residues. In germline, CDR1 is LGHNA, CDR2 YSLEER. PCR employed 60 Vbeta and 13 Jbeta primers. Generated by immunoSEQ multiplex PCR, the TCRdb table keeps only in-frame clones and is missing some. The table includes about 170,000 clones, 82% detected once. Donors showed nominal health when sampled, although they likely had unrecorded immune exposures. This chain links TRBV4-3 with TRBJ2-5; 12 bases agree with TRBD2. The source of this sequence is a male donor in good health and CMV-seronegative. The sequenced sample was PBMCs. The CDR3 reads CASSFGLAGRETQYF. The CDR3 DNA reads as TGCGCCAGCAGCTTTGGACTAGCGGGAAGGGAGACCCAGTACTTC.